This T cell receptor (beta chain) was sequenced during a study of T-cell memory formation after mild COVID-19 (dated by TCRdb to the early 2020s). General notes on the study: TCR sequence clusters from the two donors were largely donor specific. Longitudinal TCRalpha and TCRbeta repertoire sequencing tracked T-cell clones expanding and contracting after mild COVID-19 in a couple of donors. The cohort was made up of two young adult volunteers, one female and one male, who were previously healthy.

The listed sequencing device is Illumina NovaSeq 6000. cDNA libraries for TCRalpha and TCRbeta were prepared by 5'RACE using constant-segment primers, with sample barcodes and unique molecular identifiers added. Trizol reagent was used to extract RNA from every sample. Libraries were amplified in two PCR steps, with a second sample barcode and Illumina TruSeq adapters added in the second step. The libraries were sequenced on an Illumina NovaSeq using 2 x 150 bp paired-end reads. The published analysis was carried out like this. The reads were demultiplexed and collapsed into UMI-guided consensus sequences using migec v1.2.7. Using mixcr v2.1.11, UMI consensuses were aligned to TRA and TRB V and J templates and then assembled into clonotypes. A clonotype was counted as expanded or contracted only when both edgeR and NoisET called the clonotype significant, with the noise models trained on biological replicates. For edgeR calls, the thresholds were a false discovery rate-adjusted p below 0.01 and a log2 fold-change of 1. As an exploratory analysis of dynamics, max-normalized trajectories of the 1000 most abundant clonotypes were examined by PCA with hierarchical clustering. Separately sequenced CD4+ and CD8+ repertoires were used to assign a CD4 or CD8 phenotype to each responding clone. TCRdb reran the public reads through fastp at Q25 and MiXCR, keeping productive beta chains. Rows merge per CDR3 protein into single entries with the most common DNA and genes. TCRdb, not the original authors, processed these V and J calls. Across this sample there are 270,000 or so distinct CDR3 sequences, with roughly 18% seen only once. The ten largest make up roughly 23% of the sample.

Summary of the overall study and its limitations: Contracting CD4+ clones appeared mostly in the CM and EM memory subsets, whereas CD8+ clones were enriched in EMRA. The study included only a couple of mild cases, and larger cohorts that include severe cases with pre-infection samples were judged to be necessary. Whether the second-wave clones peaking on day 37 were SARS-CoV-2 specific was not confirmed. Some responding clones were found in pre-infection memory, which suggests that pre-existing cross-reactive memory T cells took part in the SARS-CoV-2 response. Clones that contracted from day 15 to 85 showed balanced CD4/CD8 phenotypes, whereas a second wave of clones that expanded from day 15 to 37 leaned towards CD4+.

As for this clonotype: Its antigen remains undetermined. No clone much larger than this one lies a single base away; base qualities are absent.

Ficoll-Paque density gradient centrifugation was the method used to isolate PBMCs. The sequence was obtained from a man younger than 30 who had mild COVID-19 (a few samples of this study predate the infection). The sample titles of this study are shuffled in the database, so cell type and time point are left out; the donor was told from shared clones. Material: PBMCs or a T cell subset sorted from them (not recorded which).

DNA sequence: TGTGCCAGCAGACTAGCGGGGGGCTATGGAGATACGCAGTATTTT. Its translation is CASRLAGGYGDTQYF. The rearrangement combines TRBV7-9 with TRBJ2-3; TRBD2 fits 12 bases in the junction. From the cysteine through the phenylalanine, the CDR3 covers 15 amino acids. The kept DNA is CDR3 alone, 45 bases in frame from the first base. Germline trimming amounts to 6 bases on V and 5 bases on J, with 6 as the count of junction bases outside the gene matches. As encoded in the germline V gene (reference sequence), CDR1 is SEHNR while CDR2 is FQNEAQ. With the portions outside the CDR3 filled from the reference TRBV7-9 and TRBJ2-3 genes, the complete variable region becomes DTGVSQNPRHKITKRGQNVTFRCDPISEHNRLYWYRQTLGQGPEFLTYFQNEAQLEKSRLLSDRFSAERPKGSFSTLEIQRTEQGDSAMYLCASRLAGGYGDTQYFGPGTRLTVL.